The T cell receptor beta chain described here comes from a study of regulatory T cells in long-lasting Graves disease. Trimming took 4 bases from V and 4 from J, leaving 5 bases between them. The germline CDR1 and CDR2 sequences are ENHRY and SYGVKD. This CDR3 contains 13 residues. Time point here: newly diagnosed GD, antithyroid drugs for less than 3 months. There was RNA extracted from PBMCs, and the TCR library was made from it. The authors diagnosed Graves' disease using American Thyroid Association guidelines. iRepertoire HTBI primers and Arm-PCR of CDR3 regions built TCR beta libraries. MiXCR was run by TCRdb on the multiplex PCR reads, yielding one entry per CDR3 protein. Altogether approximately 250,000 distinct CDR3 sequences are present, 18% being singletons, with the ten largest covering 22%. Of note for this clonotype: Its antigen remains unidentified.

Study-wide findings and caveats: Only peripheral blood was studied, not thyroid tissue. Relative to new patients (approximately 1,000), persistent patients exhibited greater sharing of public clonotypes (approximately 2,500).

The chain recombines TRBV10-3 with TRBJ1-6; D remains unclear. The sample here was peripheral blood mononuclear cells (PBMCs), taken at new diagnosis, from a patient treated with antithyroid drugs. This receptor was obtained from a female donor with Graves disease. This CDR3 is CAISGEYNSPLHF. The DNA of the CDR3 is TGTGCCATCAGTGGGGAGTATAATTCACCCCTCCACTTT.